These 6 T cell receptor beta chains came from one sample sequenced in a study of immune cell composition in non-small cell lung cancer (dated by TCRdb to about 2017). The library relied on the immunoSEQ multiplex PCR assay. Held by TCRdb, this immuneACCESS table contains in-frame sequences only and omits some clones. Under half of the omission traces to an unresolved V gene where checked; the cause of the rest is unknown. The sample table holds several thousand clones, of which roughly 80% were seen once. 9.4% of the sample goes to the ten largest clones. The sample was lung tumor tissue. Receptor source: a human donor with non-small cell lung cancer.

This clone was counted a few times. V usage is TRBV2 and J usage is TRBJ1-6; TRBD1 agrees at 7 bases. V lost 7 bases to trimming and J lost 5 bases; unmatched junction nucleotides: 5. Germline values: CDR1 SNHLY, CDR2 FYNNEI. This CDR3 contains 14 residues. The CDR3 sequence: CASKDRPNNSPLHF. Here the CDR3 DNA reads TGTGCCAGCAAGGACAGGCCTAATAATTCACCCCTCCACTTT.

CDR3 sequence reads: CASSLADREAFF. In DNA form, the CDR3 reads TGTGCCAGCAGCCTCGCGGACCGCGAAGCTTTCTTT. The chain combines TRBV11-2 with TRBJ1-1, with unresolved D. With 5 bases removed from V and 8 bases from J, the gap between germline ends came to 12 bases. This CDR3 is 12 amino acids long. Germline values: CDR1 SGHAT, CDR2 FQNNGV.

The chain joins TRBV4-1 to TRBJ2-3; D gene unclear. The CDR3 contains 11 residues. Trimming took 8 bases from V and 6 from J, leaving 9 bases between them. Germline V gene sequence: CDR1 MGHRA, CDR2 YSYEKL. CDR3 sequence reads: CASALSDTQYF. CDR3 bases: TGCGCCAGCGCCCTGTCGGATACGCAGTATTTT.

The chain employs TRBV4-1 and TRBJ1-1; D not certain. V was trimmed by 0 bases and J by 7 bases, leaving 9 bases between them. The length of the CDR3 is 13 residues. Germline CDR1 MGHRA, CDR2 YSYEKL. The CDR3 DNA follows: TGCGCCAGCAGCCAAGAAATTAGAGGTGAAGCTTTCTTT. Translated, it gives CASSQEIRGEAFF.

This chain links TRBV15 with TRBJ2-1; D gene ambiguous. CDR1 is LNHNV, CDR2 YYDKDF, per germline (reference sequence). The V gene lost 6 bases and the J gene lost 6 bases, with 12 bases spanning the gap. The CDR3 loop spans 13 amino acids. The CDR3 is CATRQGSSNEQFF. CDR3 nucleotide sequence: TGTGCCACCAGGCAAGGCAGTAGCAATGAGCAGTTCTTC.

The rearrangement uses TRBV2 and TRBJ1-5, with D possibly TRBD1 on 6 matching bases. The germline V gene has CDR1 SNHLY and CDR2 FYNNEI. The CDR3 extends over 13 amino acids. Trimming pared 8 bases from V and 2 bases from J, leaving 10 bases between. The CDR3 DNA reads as TGTGCCAGCTGGCCAGGGGGCAATCAGCCCCAGCATTTT. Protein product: CASWPGGNQPQHF.